This T cell receptor beta chain was retrieved from a study of blood T cells in healthy people across ages. General study points: TCR beta diversity correlated strongly with naive T cell percentage.

Germline lookup yields CDR1 SGHAT and CDR2 FQDESV (reference sequence). The CDR3 loop spans 13 amino acids. V dropped 2 bases and J dropped 5 bases, with 9 bases sitting between them. Of note for this clonotype: Its specificity is unknown.

For the second PCR, which ran for 7 to 11 cycles, a sample-barcoded 5' primer and a J-beta primer mix were used. MiXCR, run by TCRdb on the 5' RACE reads, gives a single entry per CDR3 protein. The table shows some 780,000 distinct CDR3 sequences, with roughly three fifths occurring only once. This receptor was obtained from a man aged 35 to 55 in good health. The sample comprised blood. The rearrangement links TRBV11-1 to TRBJ1-2; D possibly corresponds to TRBD1 (5 bases). The CDR3 loop is CASSLTGTYGYTF. In DNA form, the CDR3 reads TGTGCCAGCAGCTTAACGGGGACGTATGGCTACACCTTC.